This T cell receptor (beta chain) was retrieved from a study of OX40 agonist ivuxolimab in advanced cancers. For the study at large: Those enrolled were 70% to 85% male, with a mean age of around 60 years and ages from about 20 to 90.

Germline lookup yields CDR1 MNHEY and CDR2 SVGAGI. The CDR3 has 15 amino acids. The V end lost 6 bases, the J end lost 2 bases, and 17 bases lay between the germline ends. Here immunoSEQ multiplex PCR was the method, and the copy in TCRdb shows in-frame clones only, minus some. The table records approximately 70,000 clones, around 85% of them present only once. The genes are TRBV6-5 and TRBJ2-7, with D possibly being TRBD1 or TRBD2 (6 bases each). This clonotype was obtained from an adult with an advanced solid tumor such as melanoma, head and neck, liver or kidney cancer. Sequencing was performed on CD4+ or CD8+ T cells sorted from blood, taken in a trial of the OX40 agonist ivuxolimab. CDR3 region: CASRRDTSHTYEQYF. The CDR3 DNA reads TGTGCCAGCAGGCGGGACACCTCTCATACCTACGAGCAGTACTTC.